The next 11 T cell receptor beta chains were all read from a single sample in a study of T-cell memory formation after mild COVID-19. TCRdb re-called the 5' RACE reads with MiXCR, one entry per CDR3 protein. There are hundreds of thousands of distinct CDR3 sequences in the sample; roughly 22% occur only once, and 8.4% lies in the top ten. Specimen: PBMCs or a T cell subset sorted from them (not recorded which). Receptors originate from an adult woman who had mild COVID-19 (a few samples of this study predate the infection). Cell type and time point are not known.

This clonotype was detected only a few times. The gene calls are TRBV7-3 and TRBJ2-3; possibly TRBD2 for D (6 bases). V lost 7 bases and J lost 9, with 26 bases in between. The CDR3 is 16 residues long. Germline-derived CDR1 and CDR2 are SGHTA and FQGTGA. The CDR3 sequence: CASTHGDSRNGETQYF. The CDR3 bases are TGTGCCAGCACCCACGGGGACTCTCGAAACGGGGAGACGCAGTATTTT.

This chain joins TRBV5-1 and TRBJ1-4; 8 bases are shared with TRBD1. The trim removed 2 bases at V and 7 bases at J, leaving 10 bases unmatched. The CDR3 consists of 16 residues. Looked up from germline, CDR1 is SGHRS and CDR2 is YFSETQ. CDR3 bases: TGCGCCAGCAGCTTCTCGGGGACAGGACTGGGTGAAAAACTGTTTTTT. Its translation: CASSFSGTGLGEKLFF. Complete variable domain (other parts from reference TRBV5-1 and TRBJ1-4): KAGVTQTPRYLIKTRGQQVTLSCSPISGHRSVSWYQQTPGQGLQFLFEYFSETQRNKGNFPGRFSGRQFSNSRSEMNVSTLELGDSALYLCASSFSGTGLGEKLFFGSGTQLSVL.

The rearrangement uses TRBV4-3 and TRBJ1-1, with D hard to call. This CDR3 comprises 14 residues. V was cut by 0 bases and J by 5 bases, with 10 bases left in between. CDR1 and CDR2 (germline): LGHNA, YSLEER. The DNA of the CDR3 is TGCGCCAGCAGCCAAGAGGCGGGGATTACTGAAGCTTTCTTT. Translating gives CASSQEAGITEAFF.

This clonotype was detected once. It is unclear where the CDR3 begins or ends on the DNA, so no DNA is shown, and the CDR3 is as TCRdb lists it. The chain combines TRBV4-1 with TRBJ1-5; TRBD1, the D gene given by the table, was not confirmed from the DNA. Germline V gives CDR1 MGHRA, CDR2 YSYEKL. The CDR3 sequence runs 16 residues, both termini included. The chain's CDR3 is CASSQVGQGSNQPRHF.

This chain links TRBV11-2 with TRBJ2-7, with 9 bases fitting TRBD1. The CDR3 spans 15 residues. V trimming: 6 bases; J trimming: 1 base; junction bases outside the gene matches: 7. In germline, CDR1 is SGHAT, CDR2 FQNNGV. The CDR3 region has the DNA TGTGCCAGCAGACTCGGACAGGGGAATTCCTACGAGCAGTACTTC. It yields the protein CASRLGQGNSYEQYF.

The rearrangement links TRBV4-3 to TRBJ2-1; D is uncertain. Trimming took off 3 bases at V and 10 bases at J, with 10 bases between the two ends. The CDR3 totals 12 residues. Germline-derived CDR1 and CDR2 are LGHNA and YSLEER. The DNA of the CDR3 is TGCGCCAGCAGCCATTGGACCGGGGAGCAGTTCTTC. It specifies CASSHWTGEQFF.

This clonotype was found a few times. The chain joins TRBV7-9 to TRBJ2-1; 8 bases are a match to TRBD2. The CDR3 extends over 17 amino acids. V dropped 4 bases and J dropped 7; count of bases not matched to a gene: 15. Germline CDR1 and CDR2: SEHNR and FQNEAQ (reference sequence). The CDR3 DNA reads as TGTGCCAGCAGCTATTCCCCGGGACTAGAATTGGGGAATGAGCAGTTCTTC. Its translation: CASSYSPGLELGNEQFF.

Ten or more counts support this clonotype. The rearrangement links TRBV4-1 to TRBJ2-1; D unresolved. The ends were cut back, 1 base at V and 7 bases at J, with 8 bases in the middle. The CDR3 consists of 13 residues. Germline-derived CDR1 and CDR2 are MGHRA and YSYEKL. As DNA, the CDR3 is TGCGCCAGCAGCCAAGCCCTGTATAATGAGCAGTTCTTC. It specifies CASSQALYNEQFF.

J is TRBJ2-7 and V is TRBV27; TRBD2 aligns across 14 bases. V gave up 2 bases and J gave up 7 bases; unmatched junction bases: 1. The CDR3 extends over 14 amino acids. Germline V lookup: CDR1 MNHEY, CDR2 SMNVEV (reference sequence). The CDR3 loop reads CASSLGTSGGEQYF. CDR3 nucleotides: TGTGCCAGCAGTTTAGGGACTAGCGGGGGTGAGCAGTACTTC.

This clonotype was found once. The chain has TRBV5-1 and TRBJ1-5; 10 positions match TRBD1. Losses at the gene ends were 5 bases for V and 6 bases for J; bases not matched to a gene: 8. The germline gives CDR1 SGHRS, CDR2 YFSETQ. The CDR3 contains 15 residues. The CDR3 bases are TGCGCCAGCAGGGCCGGGACAGGGGTAGTTCAGCCCCAGCATTTT. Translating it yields CASRAGTGVVQPQHF.

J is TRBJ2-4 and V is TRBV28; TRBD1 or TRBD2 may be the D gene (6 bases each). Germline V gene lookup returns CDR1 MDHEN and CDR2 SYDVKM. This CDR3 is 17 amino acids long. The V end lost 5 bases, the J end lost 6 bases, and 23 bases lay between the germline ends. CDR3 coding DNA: TGTGCCAGCAGTGCCCGAGGTTACGCGGGACAAGTAAACATTCAGTACTTC. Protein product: CASSARGYAGQVNIQYF.